The 31 T cell receptor beta chains presented below share a single source sample, sequenced in a study of blood T cells in healthy people across ages. Next came a second PCR, run for about 7 to 12 cycles, which used a sample-barcoded 5' primer along with a J-beta primer mix. TCRdb redid the calling of the 5' RACE reads with MiXCR, one entry per CDR3 protein. The profile shows over 1.5 million distinct CDR3 sequences, about 50% of them singletons. The specimen was blood. The receptor source for this set is a woman aged 40 to 50 in good health.

The rearrangement joins TRBV12-5 to TRBJ2-1, with D unresolved. Trimming shortened V by 5 bases and J by 10 bases, and 12 bases separated the two germline ends. The CDR3 runs 12 residues. Germline lookup yields CDR1 LGHNT and CDR2 FRNRAP. The DNA for the CDR3 is TGTGCTAGTGGTCCCTCATTGGGGGAGCAGTTCTTC. Encoded protein: CASGPSLGEQFF.

The chain employs TRBV11-2 and TRBJ2-5, with 10 bases that match TRBD2. TRBJ2-7 matches the DNA end more closely, so the J call is doubtful. The germline V gene has CDR1 SGHAT and CDR2 FQNNGV. The CDR3 covers 15 residues. This chain's CDR3 is CASSSASGGVDEQYF. In DNA form, the CDR3 reads TGTGCCAGCAGCTCAGCTAGCGGGGGAGTAGACGAGCAGTACTTC.

This rearrangement joins TRBV27 to TRBJ2-5; TRBD1 matches 10 bases. V trimming: 6 bases; J trimming: 6 bases; junction bases outside the gene matches: 7. This CDR3 has 14 residues. The germline V gene encodes CDR1 MNHEY and CDR2 SMNVEV (reference sequence). CDR3 sequence (DNA): TGTGCCAGCAGGCGAAGGGACAGGGGACAGACCCAGTACTTC. Its protein product is CASRRRDRGQTQYF.

Of note for this clonotype: The final CDR3 position lacks the conserved phenylalanine or tryptophan, pointing to a likely read error. The rearrangement uses TRBV5-6 and TRBJ2-7; a weak D match, TRBD2 (7 bases). The germline V and J ends were trimmed by 1 base and 2 bases, with 16 bases remaining between them. The length of the CDR3 is 16 residues. The germline CDR1 and CDR2 sequences are SGHDT and YYEEEE. The CDR3 nucleotides read TGTGCCAGCAGCTTGAGGGGGGGAAGCTTAACCTACGAGCAGTACATC. It is translated as CASSLRGGSLTYEQYI.

This clonotype came up a few times. V and J are TRBV29-1 and TRBJ2-1; 8 bases match TRBD2. In germline, CDR1 is SQVTM, CDR2 ANQGSEA. CDR3 length: 15 amino acids. Trimming cost V 7 bases and J 5 bases; bases outside gene matches: 13. CDR3 DNA sequence: TGCAGCGCGCTCCGAACGCTACTAGCGGACAATGAGCAGTTCTTC. This gives the protein CSALRTLLADNEQFF.

The sample holds a few counts of this clonotype. CDR3 bases: TGTGCCAGCAGCGGGGAACGGACTAGTTATGAGACCCAGTACTTC. Its protein is CASSGERTSYETQYF. The chain links TRBV9 to TRBJ2-5; 7 positions agree with TRBD2. Trimming at V came to 3 bases and at J to 5 bases, leaving 10 bases not matched to a gene. The CDR3 extends over 15 amino acids. Germline V gene lookup returns CDR1 SGDLS and CDR2 YYNGEE.

V and J are TRBV5-1 and TRBJ1-1; 8 nucleotides line up with TRBD1. Germline CDR1 reads SGHRS; CDR2 reads YFSETQ. V lost 0 bases and J lost 7; bases outside the gene matches: 8. The CDR3 consists of 15 residues. The CDR3 here is CASSLGTGNANEAFF. CDR3 nucleotides: TGCGCCAGCAGCTTGGGGACAGGGAACGCCAATGAAGCTTTCTTT.

This clonotype showed up just a few times. The V and J genes are TRBV7-9 and TRBJ1-2; D unclear. The germline gives CDR1 SEHNR, CDR2 FQNEAQ (reference sequence). The CDR3 sequence is 15 residues long. V was cut by 2 bases and J by 3 bases, with 13 bases left in between. The CDR3 DNA follows: TGTGCCAGCAGCTTATCCGGACTCTCTTACTATGGCTACACCTTC. It yields the protein CASSLSGLSYYGYTF.

This clonotype came up a few times. This chain links TRBV20-1 with TRBJ2-4; D not resolved. The V and J ends lost 2 bases and 4 bases respectively, with 9 bases between them. The CDR3 covers 13 residues. Germline loops: CDR1 DFQATT, CDR2 SNEGSKA (reference sequence). CDR3 DNA: TGCAGTGCTAGACCGGGTCAAAAAAACATTCAGTACTTC. It translates to CSARPGQKNIQYF.

V and J are TRBV7-9 and TRBJ1-2, with D perhaps matching TRBD1 (6 bases). This CDR3 has 16 residues. Trimming removed 5 bases at V and 4 bases at J, with 20 bases between. The germline V gene encodes CDR1 SEHNR and CDR2 FQNEAQ (reference sequence). CDR3 amino acids: CASSKLGQRLSYGYTF. For the CDR3, the DNA is TGTGCCAGCAGCAAACTTGGACAGCGACTGTCCTATGGCTACACCTTC.

This chain links TRBV28 with TRBJ2-4, with 7 bases identical to TRBD1. Judging by the DNA end, TRBJ2-5 fits better; the J call may be wrong. The length of the CDR3 is 20 residues. CDR1 is MDHEN and CDR2 is SYDVKM in the germline V gene. The CDR3 loop reads CASQDYRGGVSSSRTETQYF. CDR3 in DNA: TGTGCCAGCCAAGACTACAGGGGTGGAGTCAGCTCCTCCAGAACAGAGACCCAGTACTTC.

The CDR3 loop is CASSQDGLARNIQYF. Written as DNA, the CDR3 is TGTGCCAGCAGCCAAGATGGACTGGCGAGAAACATTCAGTACTTC. The genes are TRBV3-1 and TRBJ2-4; D possibly corresponds to TRBD2 (5 bases). CDR1 and CDR2 from the germline V gene are LGHDT and YNNKEL (reference sequence). The V and J ends lost 0 bases and 6 bases respectively, with 12 bases between them. The CDR3 runs 15 residues. The entire variable domain, with the rest obtained from reference TRBV3-1 and TRBJ2-4, is as follows: DTAVSQTPKYLVTQMGNDKSIKCEQNLGHDTMYWYKQDSKKFLKIMFSYNNKELIINETVPNRFSPKSPDKAHLNLHINSLELGDSAVYFCASSQDGLARNIQYFGAGTRLSVL.

This chain uses TRBV29-1 with TRBJ2-3; D gene uncertain. V was pared by 5 bases and J by 2 bases, with 11 bases between. The germline V gene has CDR1 SQVTM and CDR2 ANQGSEA. The CDR3 is made up of 13 amino acids. The CDR3 protein is CSVTPRNTDTQYF. In nucleotides, the CDR3 is TGCAGCGTTACGCCGCGGAACACAGATACGCAGTATTTT.

The CDR3 DNA reads TGTGCCAGCACACGAGGGAGCGGGGGGGAGGAGACAGATACGCAGTATTTT. Translation gives CASTRGSGGEETDTQYF. J is TRBJ2-3 and V is TRBV11-2; 10 bases are shared with TRBD2. With 7 bases clipped from V and 3 bases from J, the junction kept 13 bases outside the gene matches. The CDR3 totals 17 residues. Per the germline V gene, CDR1 is SGHAT and CDR2 is FQNNGV. The full variable domain, in which reference TRBV11-2 and TRBJ2-3 provide the parts outside the CDR3, is EAGVAQSPRYKIIEKRQSVAFWCNPISGHATLYWYQQILGQGPKLLIQFQNNGVVDDSQLPKDRFSAERLKGVDSTLKIQPAKLEDSAVYLCASTRGSGGEETDTQYFGPGTRLTVL.

The genes are TRBV20-1 and TRBJ1-2, with D uncertain. The CDR3 extends over 13 amino acids. Germline V lookup: CDR1 DFQATT, CDR2 SNEGSKA (reference sequence). V lost 2 bases, J lost 5 bases, and 12 bases lay in between. For the CDR3, the DNA is TGCAGTGCTAGACTTGAGGGCTCGTATGGCTACACCTTC. It yields the protein CSARLEGSYGYTF.

The chain links TRBV10-3 to TRBJ2-7; 9 nucleotides agree with TRBD1. The length of the CDR3 is 15 residues. V was pared by 4 bases and J by 4 bases, with 8 bases of the junction left unmatched. In germline, CDR1 is ENHRY, CDR2 SYGVKD. The CDR3 DNA reads TGTGCCATCAGTGCAGGGGGACAGGGTCGGTACGAGCAGTACTTC. Its protein is CAISAGGQGRYEQYF.

This sequence joins TRBV10-3 and TRBJ2-7; D uncertain. The CDR3 extends over 14 amino acids. Trimming stripped 0 bases from V and 3 bases from J, with 9 bases between. Germline V gives CDR1 ENHRY, CDR2 SYGVKD. The CDR3 loop is CAISESVEIYEQYF. CDR3 nucleotide sequence: TGTGCCATCAGTGAGTCGGTGGAAATCTACGAGCAGTACTTC.

The gene calls are TRBV15 and TRBJ1-2; 7 bases are a match to TRBD1. V lost 4 bases, J lost 0 bases, and 8 bases stayed unmatched. This CDR3 region has 16 residues. Germline lookup yields CDR1 LNHNV and CDR2 YYDKDF (reference sequence). CDR3 bases: TGTGCCACCAGCACCTTTTTGGGACAGTCTAACTATGGCTACACCTTC. The encoded protein is CATSTFLGQSNYGYTF. Complete variable domain (other parts from reference TRBV15 and TRBJ1-2): DAMVIQNPRYQVTQFGKPVTLSCSQTLNHNVMYWYQQKSSQAPKLLFHYYDKDFNNEADTPDNFQSRRPNTSFCFLDIRSPGLGDTAMYLCATSTFLGQSNYGYTFGSGTRLTVV.

The chain joins TRBV7-9 to TRBJ2-1; the match to TRBD1 covers 8 bases. The CDR3 contains 19 residues. The ends lost 4 bases at V and 1 base at J; junction bases unmatched: 15. CDR1 is SEHNR and CDR2 is FQNEAQ in the germline V gene (reference sequence). CDR3 in amino acids: CASSSPGTGSQRSYNEQFF. CDR3 sequence (DNA): TGTGCCAGCAGCTCCCCCGGGACAGGTTCCCAACGTTCCTACAATGAGCAGTTCTTC.

The chain recombines TRBV20-1 with TRBJ2-3, with 10 bases matching TRBD2. The ends lost 5 bases at V and 0 bases at J; junction bases unmatched: 5. Germline V gene data show CDR1 as DFQATT and CDR2 as SNEGSKA (reference sequence). CDR3 size: 15 residues. The CDR3 spells CSAPSGGVSTDTQYF. For the CDR3, the DNA is TGCAGTGCTCCTAGCGGGGGAGTTAGCACAGATACGCAGTATTTT.

The chain carries TRBV28 and TRBJ1-2; D perhaps matches TRBD1 (6 bases). V lost 6 bases to trimming and J lost 2 bases, with 13 bases between them. This CDR3 has 14 amino acids. CDR1 and CDR2 from the germline V gene are MDHEN and SYDVKM. CDR3 coding DNA: TGTGCCAGCAGGCCGCCAGGGGCCAACTATGGCTACACCTTC. Residues: CASRPPGANYGYTF.

This clonotype was observed once. This chain connects TRBV20-1 to TRBJ2-7; 7 nucleotides agree with TRBD1. The DNA matches TRBJ2-4 better at its end, which makes the J call doubtful. Germline V gene sequence: CDR1 DFQATT, CDR2 SNEGSKA (reference sequence). CDR3 length equals 14 residues. This chain's CDR3 is CSARGRQGENIQYF. The DNA of the CDR3 is TGCAGTGCTAGAGGGCGGCAGGGGGAAAACATTCAGTACTTC.

The chain employs TRBV20-1 and TRBJ2-3, with 16 bases identical to TRBD2. In germline, CDR1 is DFQATT, CDR2 SNEGSKA (reference sequence). J gave up 1 base and V 3 bases, and 4 bases lay outside the gene matches. This CDR3 is 17 amino acids long. The CDR3 here is CSARGLAGGLGTDTQYF. CDR3 nucleotide sequence: TGCAGTGCTAGGGGACTAGCGGGGGGGTTAGGCACAGATACGCAGTATTTT.

This clonotype appeared a few times. The V gene is TRBV6-6, the J gene TRBJ2-7; D may be TRBD1 (5 bases). CDR1 MNHNY and CDR2 SVGAGI come from the germline V gene (reference sequence). V shed 7 bases and J shed 1 base, with 14 bases lying between them. The CDR3 length is 14 residues. CDR3 in amino acids: CASTVGRQSYEQYF. The CDR3 DNA reads TGTGCCAGCACCGTCGGGCGACAGTCCTACGAGCAGTACTTC.

The chain carries TRBV15 and TRBJ2-3; 7 nucleotides match TRBD1. Losses at the gene ends were 4 bases for V and 6 bases for J; bases not matched to a gene: 7. The CDR3 contains 14 residues. Germline CDR1 reads LNHNV; CDR2 reads YYDKDF (reference sequence). The CDR3 DNA reads as TGTGCCACCAGCACAGACAGGGACACGGATACGCAGTATTTT. Translated, it gives CATSTDRDTDTQYF.

Concerning this clonotype itself: The junction shows a germline mismatch at one end, possibly a read error. The chain links TRBV6-1 to TRBJ2-3, with D possibly being TRBD1 (5 bases). Germline V gene data show CDR1 as MNHNS and CDR2 as SASEGT. The CDR3 length is 15 residues. The CDR3 DNA sequence: TGTGCCAGCAGTGAAGCAGCCTGGGGCACAGATACACAGTATTTT. Protein product: CASSEAAWGTDTQYF.

This clonotype was detected many times. The chain carries TRBV29-1 and TRBJ2-7; TRBD1 matches 9 bases. The CDR3 loop spans 12 amino acids. V was pared by 6 bases and J by 4 bases, with 4 bases of the junction left unmatched. Germline CDR1 and CDR2: SQVTM and ANQGSEA. This chain's CDR3 is CSVRQGGYEQYF. Here the CDR3 DNA reads TGCAGCGTCAGACAGGGGGGGTACGAGCAGTACTTC.

This clonotype has only one observation. The V call is TRBV6-6, the J call TRBJ1-2, with D perhaps matching TRBD1 (5 bases). Germline loops: CDR1 MNHNY, CDR2 SVGAGI (reference sequence). Trimming cost V 0 bases and J 4 bases, with 15 bases left between them. The CDR3 contains 16 residues. The CDR3 spells CASSYSRGRIVYGYTF. The CDR3 nucleotides read TGTGCCAGCAGTTACTCTAGGGGACGCATAGTCTATGGCTACACCTTC.

The V call is TRBV12-3 or TRBV12-4, the J call TRBJ2-1; 8 nucleotides match TRBD2. The CDR3 has 17 residues. V trimming: 6 bases; J trimming: 0 bases; junction bases outside the gene matches: 10. Written as DNA, the CDR3 is TGTGCCAGCAGCCCCCCGGGAGCGGGGGTCTCCTACAATGAGCAGTTCTTC. Translation: CASSPPGAGVSYNEQFF.

The sample holds one count of this clonotype. The V gene is TRBV7-2, the J gene TRBJ2-5; 7 positions agree with TRBD1. After removal of 6 bases from V and 11 bases from J, the junction contained 15 bases not matched to a gene. Germline CDR1 SGHTA, CDR2 FQGNSA. This CDR3 region has 14 residues. This chain's CDR3 is CASRKDRELYVQYF. The CDR3 bases are TGTGCCAGCAGGAAAGACAGGGAACTTTACGTGCAGTACTTC.

The gene calls are TRBV14 and TRBJ1-2; D gene ambiguous. The CDR3 is made up of 14 amino acids. The germline gives CDR1 SGHDN, CDR2 FVKESK. V was trimmed by 1 base and J by 4 bases, leaving 10 bases between them. Here the CDR3 DNA reads TGTGCCAGCAGCCAAGCGCCTCAAGGCTATGGCTACACCTTC. This gives the protein CASSQAPQGYGYTF. The full variable domain, with the rest looked up from reference TRBV14 and TRBJ1-2, is EAGVTQFPSHSVIEKGQTVTLRCDPISGHDNLYWYRRVMGKEIKFLLHFVKESKQDESGMPNNRFLAERTGGTYSTLKVQPAELEDSGVYFCASSQAPQGYGYTFGSGTRLTVV.